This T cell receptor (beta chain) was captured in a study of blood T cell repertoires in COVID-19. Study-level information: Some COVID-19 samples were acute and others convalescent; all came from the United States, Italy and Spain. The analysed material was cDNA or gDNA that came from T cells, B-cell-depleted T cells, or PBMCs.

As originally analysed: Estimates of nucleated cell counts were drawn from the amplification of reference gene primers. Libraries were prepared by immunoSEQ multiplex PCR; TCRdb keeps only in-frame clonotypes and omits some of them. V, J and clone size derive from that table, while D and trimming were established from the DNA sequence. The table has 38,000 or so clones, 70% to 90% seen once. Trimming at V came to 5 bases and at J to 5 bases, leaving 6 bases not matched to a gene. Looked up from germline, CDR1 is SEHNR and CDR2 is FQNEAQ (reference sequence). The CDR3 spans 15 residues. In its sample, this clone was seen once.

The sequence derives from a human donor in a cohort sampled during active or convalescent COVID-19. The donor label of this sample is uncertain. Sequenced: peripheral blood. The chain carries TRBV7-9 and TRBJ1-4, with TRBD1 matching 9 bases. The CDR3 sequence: CASSTTGTGNEKLFF. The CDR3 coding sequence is TGTGCCAGCAGCACCACCGGGACAGGGAATGAAAAACTGTTTTTT.